The clone carrying this TCR beta chain was detected only once. This entry is derived from a study of blood T cell repertoires in COVID-19. Study summary: Sources were T cells, B-cell-depleted T cells, or PBMCs; the material itself was cDNA or gDNA.

V lost 0 bases and J 9 bases, leaving 9 bases between the germline ends. The CDR3 is 13 residues long. Germline CDR1 is LGHNA and CDR2 is YSLEER. Study processing details: Scientists estimated how many nucleated cells there were by amplifying reference gene primers. Sequencing used immunoSEQ multiplex PCR; TCRdb keeps in-frame clones, though not all of them. V, J and clone size reflect that table, while D and trimming were determined from the DNA. The data show some 11,000 clones, 75% to 90% seen once. Material: peripheral blood. This clonotype was sampled from a man between 65 and 79 years old with active COVID-19. The chain joins TRBV4-3 to TRBJ2-1; D is unclear. The CDR3 protein is CASSQDWFGEQFF. Written as DNA, the CDR3 is TGCGCCAGCAGCCAAGATTGGTTCGGTGAGCAGTTCTTC.